These 23 T cell receptor beta chains share one sample of origin, sequenced in a study of T cell changes during pregnancy in multiple sclerosis. Generated by immunoSEQ multiplex PCR, the TCRdb table keeps only in-frame clones and is missing some. In the table there are 40,000 to 60,000 clones, about 90% of which are singletons. The material sequenced was peripheral blood, taken in the first trimester of pregnancy. The receptors come from a female donor in good health, enrolled as a control in a pregnancy study.

The chain combines TRBV2 with TRBJ2-5; 7 nucleotides align to TRBD2. CDR1 is SNHLY, CDR2 FYNNEI, per germline. This CDR3 region has 11 residues. After removal of 7 bases from V and 9 bases from J, the junction contained 5 bases not matched to a gene. CDR3 amino acids: CASTALAPQYF. In nucleotides, the CDR3 is TGTGCCAGCACCGCACTAGCGCCCCAGTACTTC. Full variable domain (missing parts from reference TRBV2 and TRBJ2-5): EPEVTQTPSHQVTQMGQEVILRCVPISNHLYFYWYRQILGQKVEFLVSFYNNEISEKSEIFDDQFSVERPDGSNFTLKIRSTKLEDSAMYFCASTALAPQYFGPGTRLLVL.

The rearrangement joins TRBV28 to TRBJ1-4, with 7 positions matching TRBD1. The length of the CDR3 is 16 residues. The trim removed 3 bases at V and 3 bases at J, leaving 7 bases unmatched. Germline values: CDR1 MDHEN, CDR2 SYDVKM. The chain's CDR3 is CASSFPRQGANEKLFF. CDR3 nucleotides: TGTGCCAGCAGTTTTCCCAGGCAGGGGGCTAATGAAAAACTGTTTTTT.

This chain links TRBV7-8 with TRBJ2-3, with TRBD2 as a possible D gene (7 bases). Germline CDR1 reads SGHVS; CDR2 reads FQNEAQ. This CDR3 comprises 15 residues. V was shortened by 0 bases and J by 7 bases, with 14 bases between the two germline ends. CDR3 region: CASSLAGGQLNTQYF. The CDR3 DNA follows: TGTGCCAGCAGCTTAGCCGGGGGGCAGCTAAATACGCAGTATTTT.

CDR3 loop: CASGLVLAGTGLQETQYF. DNA for the CDR3: TGTGCTAGTGGTTTGGTACTAGCCGGGACAGGGCTTCAAGAGACCCAGTACTTC. V usage is TRBV12-5 and J usage is TRBJ2-5, with 9 bases identical to TRBD1. The CDR3 is 18 residues long. Germline loops: CDR1 LGHNT, CDR2 FRNRAP. V lost 0 bases and J lost 2; bases outside the gene matches: 10.

This sequence joins TRBV10-3 and TRBJ2-6; possible D gene TRBD2, 5 bases. This CDR3 comprises 16 residues. Trimming pared 3 bases from V and 0 bases from J, leaving 9 bases between. Germline V gene sequence: CDR1 ENHRY, CDR2 SYGVKD. The CDR3 loop is CAISDLGSSGANVLTF. Here the CDR3 DNA reads TGTGCCATCAGTGATTTGGGGAGCTCTGGGGCCAACGTCCTGACTTTC.

The chain links TRBV7-9 to TRBJ1-4; D gene unclear. The CDR3 consists of 13 residues. Trimming took off 3 bases at V and 4 bases at J, with 6 bases between the two ends. CDR1 and CDR2 from the germline V gene are SEHNR and FQNEAQ (reference sequence). CDR3 DNA: TGTGCCAGCAGCTTTAAACTTAATGAAAAACTGTTTTTT. Protein sequence: CASSFKLNEKLFF.

V gene TRBV11-2 combines with J gene TRBJ2-5; TRBD2 might be the D (6 bases). CDR1 and CDR2 (germline): SGHAT, FQNNGV. Trimming shortened V by 6 bases and J by 3 bases, and 11 bases separated the two germline ends. There are 13 residues in the CDR3. The CDR3 bases are TGTGCCAGCAGGAGGCGACTAGAAGAGACCCAGTACTTC. This encodes CASRRRLEETQYF.

This clone came up once. The V call is TRBV13, the J call TRBJ2-7, with 13 bases aligning to TRBD2. Trimming at V came to 4 bases and at J to 3 bases, leaving 6 bases not matched to a gene. The CDR3 totals 16 residues. Germline loops: CDR1 PRHDT, CDR2 FYEKMQ (reference sequence). The CDR3, as DNA: TGTGCCAGCAGCTCCCCCGGGACTAGCGGGGACTACGAGCAGTACTTC. Its protein is CASSSPGTSGDYEQYF. The full variable domain, in which reference TRBV13 and TRBJ2-7 provide the parts outside the CDR3, is AAGVIQSPRHLIKEKRETATLKCYPIPRHDTVYWYQQGPGQDPQFLISFYEKMQSDKGSIPDRFSAQQFSDYHSELNMSSLELGDSALYFCASSSPGTSGDYEQYFGPGTRLTVT.

The V gene is TRBV4-2, the J gene TRBJ2-3; D is unresolved. This CDR3 spans 16 amino acids. Germline loops: CDR1 LGHNA, CDR2 YNFKEQ. Trimming removed 0 bases at V and 2 bases at J, with 12 bases between. The CDR3 loop reads CASSQDLVAPTDTQYF. CDR3 coding DNA: TGTGCCAGCAGCCAAGATTTGGTAGCCCCCACAGATACGCAGTATTTT.

This clone has just one count. This chain uses TRBV6-5 with TRBJ2-5; D gene uncertain. Trimming cost V 10 bases and J 1 base, with 13 bases left between them. The length of the CDR3 is 13 residues. The germline V gene encodes CDR1 MNHEY and CDR2 SVGAGI. CDR3 nucleotide sequence: TGTGCCACCCATGGGCTGGGCCAAGAGACCCAGTACTTC. Translated: CATHGLGQETQYF.

This chain uses TRBV19 with TRBJ2-3, with 16 positions matching TRBD2. This CDR3 has 18 amino acids. Germline values: CDR1 LNHDA, CDR2 SQIVND (reference sequence). V lost 5 bases, J lost 3 bases, and 8 bases stayed unmatched. The CDR3 DNA sequence: TGTGCCAGTAGTCTCGGGACTAGCGGGGGGGGTCTAACAGATACGCAGTATTTT. Translation gives CASSLGTSGGGLTDTQYF. The whole variable domain, remainder taken from reference TRBV19 and TRBJ2-3, is DGGITQSPKYLFRKEGQNVTLSCEQNLNHDAMYWYRQDPGQGLRLIYYSQIVNDFQKGDIAEGYSVSREKKESFPLTVTSAQKNPTAFYLCASSLGTSGGGLTDTQYFGPGTRLTVL.

This chain links TRBV29-1 with TRBJ2-1, with 7 bases identical to TRBD1. Looked up from germline, CDR1 is SQVTM and CDR2 is ANQGSEA. J lost 1 base, V lost 6 bases, and 3 bases had no gene match. CDR3 size: 13 residues. The CDR3 DNA is TGCAGCGTCAGACAGGGATCCTACAATGAGCAGTTCTTC. Its translation is CSVRQGSYNEQFF.

The chain recombines TRBV2 with TRBJ1-1; D is unresolved. CDR1 is SNHLY and CDR2 is FYNNEI in the germline V gene. The CDR3 is 14 amino acids. Trimming stripped 5 bases from V and 7 bases from J, with 17 bases between. CDR3 sequence: CASSLYSLVGEAFF. Written as DNA, the CDR3 is TGTGCCAGCAGTTTATACAGCCTTGTGGGTGAAGCTTTCTTT.

The CDR3 region has the DNA TGTGCCAGCAGTTTATGGGGCGGAGGGGCGACCGGGGAGCTGTTTTTT. Its translation is CASSLWGGGATGELFF. V usage is TRBV28 and J usage is TRBJ2-2; possible D gene TRBD2, 6 bases. The CDR3 covers 16 residues. From germline, CDR1 is MDHEN and CDR2 SYDVKM. V gave up 0 bases and J gave up 5 bases, with 13 bases separating them.

This sequence joins TRBV28 and TRBJ2-1; the match to TRBD2 covers 8 bases. V shed 0 bases, J shed 7 bases, and the junction held 8 bases outside the gene matches. Germline V gives CDR1 MDHEN, CDR2 SYDVKM. There are 16 residues in the CDR3. CDR3 in amino acids: CASSLWPGGRGNEQFF. CDR3 coding DNA: TGTGCCAGCAGTTTATGGCCGGGAGGGCGGGGGAATGAGCAGTTCTTC. The variable domain in full, with the rest retrieved from reference TRBV28 and TRBJ2-1, is DVKVTQSSRYLVKRTGEKVFLECVQDMDHENMFWYRQDPGLGLRLIYFSYDVKMKEKGDIPEGYSVSREKKERFSLILESASTNQTSMYLCASSLWPGGRGNEQFFGPGTRLTVL.

The V call is TRBV6-1, the J call TRBJ2-4, with 7 bases that match TRBD2. Losses at the gene ends were 7 bases for V and 6 bases for J; bases not matched to a gene: 12. Germline V gene lookup returns CDR1 MNHNS and CDR2 SASEGT. The CDR3 is 15 amino acids. The CDR3 here is CASIMNGLVGNIQYF. The CDR3 DNA reads TGTGCCAGCATCATGAACGGACTAGTAGGAAACATTCAGTACTTC.

This clone is a singleton in its sample. This rearrangement joins TRBV19 to TRBJ2-5; TRBD1 agrees at 7 bases. Germline CDR1 and CDR2: LNHDA and SQIVND (reference sequence). This CDR3 spans 12 amino acids. V shed 8 bases, J shed 5 bases, and the junction held 5 bases outside the gene matches. CDR3 protein: CASWDSWETQYF. In DNA, the CDR3 is TGTGCCAGTTGGGACAGCTGGGAGACCCAGTACTTC. The variable domain in full, with the rest retrieved from reference TRBV19 and TRBJ2-5, is DGGITQSPKYLFRKEGQNVTLSCEQNLNHDAMYWYRQDPGQGLRLIYYSQIVNDFQKGDIAEGYSVSREKKESFPLTVTSAQKNPTAFYLCASWDSWETQYFGPGTRLLVL.

V and J are TRBV5-5 and TRBJ2-5; 7 nucleotides agree with TRBD1. V dropped 3 bases and J dropped 5; count of bases not matched to a gene: 10. The CDR3 runs to 15 residues. CDR1 is SGHKS and CDR2 is YYEKEE in the germline V gene (reference sequence). The chain's CDR3 is CASSSTTGWGETQYF. CDR3 sequence (DNA): TGTGCCAGCAGCTCCACGACAGGGTGGGGGGAGACCCAGTACTTC.

V usage is TRBV7-2 and J usage is TRBJ2-1; D is possibly TRBD1 (6 bases). V shed 3 bases and J shed 5 bases, with 11 bases lying between them. Germline CDR1 is SGHTA and CDR2 is FQGNSA. The CDR3 covers 14 residues. CDR3 amino acids: CASSFGDTDNEQFF. For the CDR3, the DNA is TGTGCCAGCAGCTTCGGGGACACTGACAATGAGCAGTTCTTC.

The chain has TRBV7-8 and TRBJ1-1; the D is unclear. Germline lookup yields CDR1 SGHVS and CDR2 FQNEAQ. This CDR3 contains 15 residues. With 5 bases removed from V and 5 bases from J, the gap between germline ends came to 18 bases. As DNA, the CDR3 is TGTGCCAGCAGCCTGGTGGCGGGTCTCGGTACTGAAGCTTTCTTT. Translating it yields CASSLVAGLGTEAFF.

The CDR3 region has the DNA TGTGCCAGCAGCGACAGTTCCTACGAGCAGTACTTC. Its translation: CASSDSSYEQYF. The rearrangement joins TRBV6-5 to TRBJ2-7, with D possibly being TRBD1 (5 bases). Germline lookup yields CDR1 MNHEY and CDR2 SVGAGI. V was shortened by 6 bases and J by 1 base, with 7 bases between the two germline ends. The CDR3 runs 12 residues.

This clone was counted between two and nine times. This rearrangement joins TRBV28 to TRBJ1-5; 8 bases line up with TRBD1. Trimming took 6 bases from V and 5 from J; bases not matched to a gene: 9. The germline V gene has CDR1 MDHEN and CDR2 SYDVKM. CDR3 length: 15 amino acids. The CDR3 DNA reads as TGTGCCAGCAGGAGACAGGGGACATCCCATCAGCCCCAGCATTTT. As protein: CASRRQGTSHQPQHF.

The chain has TRBV28 and TRBJ1-2; D ambiguous. In germline, CDR1 is MDHEN, CDR2 SYDVKM. V shed 8 bases and J shed 4 bases, with 8 bases lying between them. The CDR3 sequence is 11 residues long. The CDR3, as DNA: TGTGCCAGCTTTTCTTCCTATGGCTACACCTTC. This codes for CASFSSYGYTF.